The 8 T cell receptor beta chains listed next were all sequenced from one sample in a study of OX40 agonist ivuxolimab in advanced cancers. Profiling relied on immunoSEQ multiplex PCR, and the TCRdb table lists in-frame clones only, not all of them. Of approximately 92,000 clones in the sample, roughly 94% were seen once. The sample consisted of CD4+ or CD8+ T cells sorted from blood, taken in a trial of the OX40 agonist ivuxolimab. The origin of the receptors is an adult with an advanced solid tumor such as melanoma, head and neck, liver or kidney cancer.

The CDR3, as DNA: TGTGCCAGCTCACCCTCGACAGGGGCGGTAGGCACTGAAGCTTTCTTT. Translated: CASSPSTGAVGTEAFF. The chain combines TRBV18 with TRBJ1-1; 8 positions agree with TRBD1. CDR1 and CDR2 from the germline V gene are KGHSH and LQKENI. The CDR3 loop spans 16 amino acids. V dropped 3 bases and J dropped 4; count of bases not matched to a gene: 10.

V gene TRBV5-4 combines with J gene TRBJ2-5, with 8 bases lining up with TRBD1. After removal of 0 bases from V and 2 bases from J, the junction contained 0 bases not matched to a gene. Germline V gene data show CDR1 as SGHNT and CDR2 as YYREEE (reference sequence). This CDR3 has 14 amino acids. CDR3 amino acids: CASSLGDRQETQYF. The CDR3, as DNA: TGTGCCAGCAGCTTGGGGGACAGGCAAGAGACCCAGTACTTC.

The chain joins TRBV6-5 to TRBJ2-7; 7 bases agree with TRBD1. Unmatched junction bases numbered 1, after V lost 0 bases and J lost 2 bases. Germline V gives CDR1 MNHEY, CDR2 SVGAGI. CDR3 length: 14 residues. The CDR3 protein is CASSYSTGTYEQYF. The CDR3 DNA reads as TGTGCCAGCAGTTACTCGACAGGGACCTACGAGCAGTACTTC.

The chain combines TRBV18 with TRBJ1-4, with 9 bases lining up with TRBD1. The ends lost 3 bases at V and 5 bases at J; junction bases unmatched: 4. The germline gives CDR1 KGHSH, CDR2 LQKENI. CDR3 size: 15 residues. The CDR3 DNA is TGTGCCAGCTCACCCTCGACAGGGGGGAATGAAAAACTGTTTTTT. The encoded protein is CASSPSTGGNEKLFF.

The rearrangement joins TRBV9 to TRBJ1-4; D might be TRBD1 (5 bases). V lost 3 bases and J 0 bases, leaving 9 bases between the germline ends. This CDR3 is built from 15 residues. CDR1 and CDR2 from the germline V gene are SGDLS and YYNGEE. CDR3 nucleotide sequence: TGTGCCAGCAGCGCACAGGTTACAACTAATGAAAAACTGTTTTTT. It translates to CASSAQVTTNEKLFF. Combining the CDR3 with reference TRBV9 and TRBJ1-4 gives the whole variable domain DSGVTQTPKHLITATGQRVTLRCSPRSGDLSVYWYQQSLDQGLQFLIQYYNGEERAKGNILERFSAQQFPDLHSELNLSSLELGDSALYFCASSAQVTTNEKLFFGSGTQLSVL.

In nucleotides, the CDR3 is TGTGCCAGCAGGGATCGATACAGAGACTACGAGCAGTACTTC. It yields the protein CASRDRYRDYEQYF. This sequence joins TRBV28 and TRBJ2-5; D call uncertain. The DNA end is a closer match to TRBJ2-7, so the J assignment may be wrong. The CDR3 is made up of 14 amino acids. The germline V gene encodes CDR1 MDHEN and CDR2 SYDVKM.

The chain couples TRBV6-5 to TRBJ1-1; D might be TRBD1 (6 bases). Trimming stripped 1 base from V and 5 bases from J, with 8 bases between. The CDR3 has 13 residues. CDR1 and CDR2 (germline): MNHEY, SVGAGI. The CDR3 loop is CASSYYRGTEAFF. The CDR3 region has the DNA TGTGCCAGCAGTTACTATAGGGGGACTGAAGCTTTCTTT.

The DNA of the CDR3 is TGCAGCGTTGGACCGGGAGGACGAGGTGAGCAGTTCTTC. Translating it yields CSVGPGGRGEQFF. This chain links TRBV29-1 with TRBJ2-1; the match to TRBD2 covers 7 bases. V dropped 4 bases and J dropped 9; count of bases not matched to a gene: 9. Per the germline V gene, CDR1 is SQVTM and CDR2 is ANQGSEA. The CDR3 runs 13 residues.